This T cell receptor beta chain was sequenced during a study of cytomegalovirus exposure and HLA in healthy donors. Whole-study findings and limits: Three CMV-associated chains were confirmed in vitro to be specific for CMV antigens. TCR beta V- and J-gene trimming was later associated with a missense DCLRE1C variant. Analyzed later, association rates of TCRs varied across HLA loci, with DRB1 most and HLA-C fewest.

A word on this clone: Its antigen remains unknown.

The CDR3 consists of 15 residues. V lost 2 bases and J lost 6; bases outside the gene matches: 7. Germline V gives CDR1 SGDLS, CDR2 YYNGEE. Primers: 60 Vbeta forward and 13 Jbeta reverse. The protocol was immunoSEQ multiplex PCR, while the TCRdb copy is restricted to in-frame clones and leaves out a portion. The repertoire holds tens of thousands of clones, with about three quarters as singletons. Regarding donors, all were healthy bone marrow donors. The chain carries TRBV9 and TRBJ2-1, with TRBD2 matching over 8 bases. The sequenced material came from PBMCs. The TCR comes from a man aged 50-59 years in good health and CMV-seropositive. CDR3 DNA: TGTGCCAGCAGCGTGAGCGGGAGCGTTGGCAATGAGCAGTTCTTC. This codes for CASSVSGSVGNEQFF.